This T cell receptor beta chain derives from a study of blood T cells in healthy people across ages. A sample-barcoded 5' primer and a J-beta primer mix were used in a second PCR of roughly 7 to 11 cycles. TCRdb recomputed calls from the 5' RACE reads with MiXCR, one row per CDR3 protein. The sample lists 1.8 million or so distinct CDR3 sequences; roughly two fifths were seen once. This clonotype was recorded many times. Staff drew approximately 9.7 milliliters of peripheral blood from each donor. The sample comprised blood. This TCR came from a human donor in good health.

The CDR3 loop is CATLVGQELTGANVLTF. For the CDR3, the DNA is TGTGCCACGCTCGTCGGACAGGAGCTCACTGGGGCCAACGTCCTGACTTTC. V and J are TRBV15 and TRBJ2-6, with 7 positions matching TRBD1. J was trimmed by 2 bases and V by 9 bases; bases with no gene match: 13. Germline V lookup: CDR1 LNHNV, CDR2 YYDKDF (reference sequence). The length of the CDR3 is 17 residues.